The clone carrying this T cell receptor (beta chain) was counted a single time. Antigen unknown. The same CDR3 can be traced to other DNA sequences in this sample. In the source study's methods: Junction-only immunoSEQ sequences carried no quality scores, so filtering differed. Clones were read by immunoSEQ multiplex PCR, and TCRdb kept only the in-frame ones, dropping some. The V and J calls and clone size come from that table; D and trimming were worked out from the DNA. The profile shows some 2.4 million clones, 93% of them singletons. CDR3 length: 17 amino acids. Germline CDR1 and CDR2: MGHDK and SYGVNS. V shed 2 bases and J 4 bases; nucleotides not matched to a gene: 6. The data belong to a study of shared clonotypes between healthy human individuals. Study-wide points: Estimated richness was generally greater in naive than memory subsets.

The TCR originated in a man between 18 and 35 years old in good health. Some clones in this sample may be carry-over from other donors' samples. This sequence joins TRBV25-1 and TRBJ2-1; 12 positions agree with TRBD2. The sequenced sample was naive CD4+ T cells from PBMCs. Subset here: CD45RA+ positively selected. The CDR3 DNA follows: TGTGCCAGCAGTGAAGCTAGCGGGAGGGCCGGGTACAATGAGCAGTTCTTC. It yields the protein CASSEASGRAGYNEQFF.